Presented here are 5 T cell receptor beta chains from one specimen sequenced in a study of blood T cell repertoires in COVID-19. Profiling relied on immunoSEQ multiplex PCR, and the TCRdb table lists in-frame clones only, not all of them. The repertoire holds 120,000 to 150,000 clones, over 75% seen once, with 2.5% to 3.5% in the top ten. Sequenced input: peripheral blood. These TCRs come from a woman in her sixties or seventies with active COVID-19.

The genes are TRBV27 and TRBJ1-6, with 7 positions matching TRBD1. J lost 7 bases, V lost 6 bases, and 9 bases had no gene match. CDR3 length: 15 residues. The V gene's germline CDR1 is MNHEY and CDR2 SMNVEV (reference sequence). CDR3 nucleotide sequence: TGTGCCAGCAGCAGGGACAGTCGTTTCAATTCACCCCTCCACTTT. This gives the protein CASSRDSRFNSPLHF.

V and J are TRBV28 and TRBJ2-7, with 7 bases matching TRBD2. The CDR3 has 14 residues. V gave up 2 bases and J gave up 3 bases; unmatched junction bases: 4. CDR1 and CDR2 from the germline V gene are MDHEN and SYDVKM. In DNA form, the CDR3 reads TGTGCCAGCAGTTTAGCGGGGGTCGGCTACGAGCAGTACTTC. Protein product: CASSLAGVGYEQYF.

V gene TRBV2 combines with J gene TRBJ2-4; 7 bases fit TRBD1. CDR1 and CDR2 (germline): SNHLY, FYNNEI. V lost 2 bases and J lost 10; bases outside the gene matches: 5. The CDR3 loop spans 13 amino acids. CDR3 residues: CASSERDSRIQYF. The CDR3 DNA follows: TGTGCCAGCAGTGAAAGGGACAGTCGTATTCAGTACTTC.

The chain has TRBV5-4 and TRBJ1-2, with 11 bases fitting TRBD1. Looked up from germline, CDR1 is SGHNT and CDR2 is YYREEE (reference sequence). CDR3 length equals 17 residues. Unmatched junction bases numbered 10, after V lost 1 base and J lost 5 bases. CDR3 residues: CASSLPSGQGAGYGYTF. CDR3 sequence (DNA): TGTGCCAGCAGCTTGCCCTCAGGACAGGGGGCTGGATATGGCTACACCTTC.

This chain connects TRBV7-2 to TRBJ2-4, with unresolved D. The CDR3 consists of 13 residues. Per germline, CDR1 SGHTA and CDR2 FQGNSA. The V end was cut by 3 bases, the J end by 2 bases, with 5 bases between. DNA for the CDR3: TGTGCCAGCAGCTTTGAGTCCAAAAACATTCAGTACTTC. It translates to CASSFESKNIQYF.